Listed below are T cell receptor beta chains from one sample, sequenced in a study of vaccination effects on CD4 cells after COVID-19. The antigens of these receptors remain unknown. TCRdb's copy holds only in-frame clones and misses some; the assay was immunoSEQ multiplex PCR. The sample shows roughly 45,000 clones, 60% to 75% of them seen only once. The specimen comprised CD4+ T cells from PBMCs cultured with a peptide pool, sampled before COVID-19 vaccination. Receptor source: a human donor who had a prior SARS-CoV-2 infection. The CDR3 runs from the conserved cysteine through the conserved F or W. A D gene is named only where the DNA matches it firmly. Clone size appears in some rows only: once, few, many, or a class for an expanded clone.

D	V	size	J	DNA	CDR3
NA	TRBV7-6	few	TRBJ2-3	TGTGCCAGCAGCTTATCGGGCCGCACAGATACGCAGTATTTT	CASSLSGRTDTQYF
NA	TRBV7-6	NA	TRBJ1-3	TGTGCCAGCACCGCAGGGATAAGGCTAGACTCTGGAAACACCATATATTTT	CASTAGIRLDSGNTIYF
NA	TRBV6-5	NA	TRBJ2-1	TGTGCCAGCACCTCACAGGACAATGAGCAGTTCTTC	CASTSQDNEQFF
TRBD2	TRBV2	NA	TRBJ2-5	TGTGCCAGCAGTGGGCGGACTAGCGGGAGTGAGGAGACCCAGTACTTC	CASSGRTSGSEETQYF
TRBD2	TRBV27	NA	TRBJ2-1	TGTGCCAGCAACAAGGGACTAGCGGGTGAACGGGGAGAGCAGTTCTTC	CASNKGLAGERGEQFF
TRBD1	TRBV2	NA	TRBJ2-7	TGTGCCAGCAAGGGGGCCCAGTGGGCAAATGACGAGCAGTACTTC	CASKGAQWANDEQYF
NA	TRBV5-1	once	TRBJ1-4	TGCGCCAGCAGCATGACAACTAATGAAAAACTGTTTTTT	CASSMTTNEKLFF
NA	TRBV11-3	few	TRBJ2-1	TGTGCCAGCAGCTGGGAGGGCACAGGGTCCGACAATGAGCAGTTCTTC	CASSWEGTGSDNEQFF
NA	TRBV18	once	TRBJ1-5	TGTGCCAGCTCACCGGGAACAGGGAGAAATAGCAATCAGCCCCAGCATTTT	CASSPGTGRNSNQPQHF
TRBD2	TRBV7-2	NA	TRBJ2-1	TGTGCCAGCAGCCCCCGGCCTTCGGCGGGGGGCCTCTACAATGAGCAGTTCTTC	CASSPRPSAGGLYNEQFF
TRBD1	TRBV9	NA	TRBJ2-1	TGTGCCAGCAGCGTAGGACAGGGTAACAATGAGCAGTTCTTC	CASSVGQGNNEQFF
NA	TRBV7-2	NA	TRBJ2-1	TGTGCCAGCAGCCTTCAGGGTAGTGAGCAGTTCTTC	CASSLQGSEQFF
NA	TRBV15	NA	TRBJ1-5	TGTGCCACCAGCGGCCGGACTGCGCGGGGACCCCAGCATTTT	CATSGRTARGPQHF
TRBD1	TRBV7-8	few	TRBJ1-2	TGTGCCAGCAGCAGACAGGGGGCGGAGACCTATGGCTACACCTTC	CASSRQGAETYGYTF
NA	TRBV19	few	TRBJ2-2	TGTGCCAGTAGTATTACGGGCCTGAAAACCGGGGAGCTGTTTTTT	CASSITGLKTGELFF
TRBD1	TRBV4-1	once	TRBJ1-2	TGCGCCAGCAGCGAGGGACAGGATACCTATGGCTACACCTTC	CASSEGQDTYGYTF
NA	TRBV7-2	once	TRBJ1-2	TGTGCCAGCAGCTTAGATGCAGGGGTAGGGGGCTACACCTTC	CASSLDAGVGGYTF
TRBD1	TRBV28	NA	TRBJ1-2	TGTGCCAGCATCTCGGGCCAGGGGGCGCATGGCTACACCTTC	CASISGQGAHGYTF
NA	TRBV7-8	NA	TRBJ1-5	TGTGCCAGCAGCCTGAACAGACGGGGCAATCAGCCCCAGCATTTT	CASSLNRRGNQPQHF
TRBD1	TRBV4-3	NA	TRBJ2-7	TGCGCCAGCAGCCGAGGAGGGGGGACAGGCACCTACGAGCAGTACTTC	CASSRGGGTGTYEQYF
NA	TRBV9	once	TRBJ1-1	TGTGCCAGCAGCGTAGGTCAGCAGGGGAACCAGGCGGCTTTCTTT	CASSVGQQGNQAAFF
NA	TRBV5-1	NA	TRBJ2-7	TGCGCCAGCAGCATCAGGGGTTCCCACGAGCAGTACTTC	CASSIRGSHEQYF
NA	TRBV5-1	NA	TRBJ2-2	TGCGCCAGCAGCTTCGTTTTCGGGGTTTGGACCGGGGAGCTGTTTTTT	CASSFVFGVWTGELFF
NA	TRBV5-1	NA	TRBJ2-5	TGCGCCAGCAGCTCCGGGGCCGGACCGGAGACCCAGTACTTC	CASSSGAGPETQYF
TRBD2	TRBV7-3	NA	TRBJ2-2	TGTGCCAGCAGCTTAGCGACTAGCGATTCCGGGGAGCTGTTTTTT	CASSLATSDSGELFF
TRBD2	TRBV5-1	NA	TRBJ2-3	TGCGCCAGCAGTATAGCGGGAGTTTTAGATACGCAGTATTTT	CASSIAGVLDTQYF
NA	TRBV11-3	NA	TRBJ2-3	TGTGCCAGCAGCTTCGGACGGGAGTCTAGCACAGATACGCAGTATTTT	CASSFGRESSTDTQYF
NA	TRBV24-1	NA	TRBJ2-3	TGTGCCACCAGTGATCACGGCGGCAGGGGCACAGATACGCAGTATTTT	CATSDHGGRGTDTQYF
NA	TRBV28	few	TRBJ2-1	TGTGCCAGCAGTATGGGAGACAATGAGCAGTTCTTC	CASSMGDNEQFF
NA	TRBV9	NA	TRBJ1-1	TGTGCCAGCAGCGTAGGGGGACAAGAGAACACTGAAGCTTTCTTT	CASSVGGQENTEAFF
TRBD2	TRBV20-1	NA	TRBJ2-7	TGCAGTGCCATCGGACTAGCAGAGCAGTACTTC	CSAIGLAEQYF
NA	TRBV7-9	NA	TRBJ1-2	TGTGCCAGCAGCTTAGCGGGGGGAGGGCGCGGCTACACCTTC	CASSLAGGGRGYTF
NA	TRBV18	NA	TRBJ2-3	TGTGCCAGCTCACTTCCTTCCAGGGGTGGTCGCACAGATACGCAGTATTTT	CASSLPSRGGRTDTQYF
TRBD1	TRBV7-9	NA	TRBJ1-2	TGTGCCAGCAGCTTATACCAGGGGGGGAATGGCTACACCTTC	CASSLYQGGNGYTF
TRBD1	TRBV6-4	NA	TRBJ1-1	TGTGCCAGCAGTAGAGGCCCGACAGGGGAGCGGCTCTTT	CASSRGPTGERLF
NA	TRBV10-3	NA	TRBJ2-5	TGTGCCATCAGTGAGGAAAAAGAGACCCAGTACTTC	CAISEEKETQYF
TRBD1	TRBV7-9	few	TRBJ1-1	TGTGCCAGCAGCACCGGGACAGTCAACACTGAAGCTTTCTTT	CASSTGTVNTEAFF
NA	TRBV19	NA	TRBJ2-2	TGTGCCAGTGCCATTCGGGACTCAAGGAACACCGGGGAGCTGTTTTTT	CASAIRDSRNTGELFF
NA	TRBV6-2/TRBV6-3	NA	TRBJ1-5	TGTGCCAGCAGTCAAATAATCAGCCCTCAGCATTTT	CASSQIISPQHF
NA	TRBV11-2	NA	TRBJ2-7	TGTGCCAGCAGCTGGAACTTCGGGCTAGCCGGCGAGCAGTACTTC	CASSWNFGLAGEQYF
TRBD1	TRBV27	NA	TRBJ1-5	TGTGCCAGCAGACCAAGCACAGGGGGCAATCAGCCCCAGCATTTT	CASRPSTGGNQPQHF
TRBD2	TRBV4-3	few	TRBJ2-1	TGCGCCAGCAGCCAAGTTGTCCGGCGGGAGGGCAGTGAGCAGTTCTTC	CASSQVVRREGSEQFF
NA	TRBV5-1	NA	TRBJ2-5	TGCGCCAGCTCTGCATCGACAGGCCTAGAGACCCAGTACTTC	CASSASTGLETQYF
TRBD2	TRBV6-1	once	TRBJ2-1	TGTGCCAGCAGTGAAGCGCTAGCGGCACCGTACAATGAGCAGTTCTTC	CASSEALAAPYNEQFF
NA	TRBV24-1	NA	TRBJ2-1	TGTGCCACCAGTGATATTGGTTCGGATGAGCAGTTCTTC	CATSDIGSDEQFF
NA	TRBV2	NA	TRBJ2-6	TGTGCCAGCAGTGAAGACAGGGCTGGGGCCAACGTCCTGACTTTC	CASSEDRAGANVLTF
TRBD2	TRBV7-9	NA	TRBJ2-7	TGTGCCAGCAGCTTAGGACTAGCGATGGACGAGCAGTACTTC	CASSLGLAMDEQYF
NA	TRBV5-1	few	TRBJ2-7	TGCGCCAGCAGCACCGGCGGAGGTTGGGAGCAGTACTTC	CASSTGGGWEQYF
NA	TRBV19	few	TRBJ2-3	TGTGCCAGTAGTATAGGGGACGCGGGAGATACGCAGTATTTT	CASSIGDAGDTQYF
TRBD2	TRBV7-9	NA	TRBJ2-7	TGTGCCAGCAGCCCTTGGGGGGGGGTCTCCTACGAGCAGTACTTC	CASSPWGGVSYEQYF
TRBD2	TRBV18	NA	TRBJ2-1	TGTGCCAGCTCACCTACGACTAGCGGAGGCCTCTACAATGAGCAGTTCTTC	CASSPTTSGGLYNEQFF
TRBD1	TRBV20-1	NA	TRBJ1-1	TGCAGTGCGGGACAGGGTACTGAAGCTTTCTTT	CSAGQGTEAFF
TRBD1	TRBV6-5	NA	TRBJ1-2	TGTGCCAGCACCTCCGGGACAGGGATCTATGGCTACACCTTC	CASTSGTGIYGYTF
NA	TRBV7-9	NA	TRBJ1-3	TGTGCCAGCAGCTTATTATTCTCTGGAAACACCATATATTTT	CASSLLFSGNTIYF
NA	TRBV7-2	once	TRBJ2-7	TGTGCCAGCAGCTTAAGGGTAACGAGCTCCTACGAGCAGTACTTC	CASSLRVTSSYEQYF
NA	TRBV5-1	NA	TRBJ1-2	TGCGCCAGCAAGGCCTACCCACCGTCTAACTATGGCTACACCTTC	CASKAYPPSNYGYTF
NA	TRBV2	NA	TRBJ2-7	TGTGCCAGCAGTGAGGCTGTCATCGAGCAGTACTTC	CASSEAVIEQYF
NA	TRBV19	NA	TRBJ2-2	TGTGCCAGTAGTAACGCCAGGGGAATCGGGGAGCTGTTTTTT	CASSNARGIGELFF
TRBD1	TRBV2	NA	TRBJ1-1	TGTGCCAGCAGTCGAGACAGGGTGGACACTGAAGCTTTCTTT	CASSRDRVDTEAFF
NA	TRBV7-9	NA	TRBJ1-4	TGTGCCAGCAGCTTAGGGTCAGGGTCAAATGAAAAACTGTTTTTT	CASSLGSGSNEKLFF